The clone carrying this T cell receptor (beta chain) was found a few times. From the 5' RACE reads, TCRdb called clonotypes with MiXCR, one entry per CDR3 protein. This table has around 80,000 distinct CDR3 sequences, approximately 5.4% appearing once. The sample is drawn from a study of T cells of healthy individuals. The CDR3 has 13 residues. V lost 3 bases, J lost 5 bases, and 8 bases lay in between. CDR1 is LNHDA and CDR2 is SQIVND in the germline V gene (reference sequence). The clonotype originates from a female donor in good health. V and J are TRBV19 and TRBJ2-1; D remains unclear. The CDR3 loop is CASSMGRDNEQFF. CDR3 DNA: TGTGCCAGTAGTATGGGAAGGGACAATGAGCAGTTCTTC.